Reported below is one T cell receptor (beta chain). In the authors' workflow: It was from reference gene primer amplification that nucleated cell counts were estimated. Produced via immunoSEQ multiplex PCR; TCRdb's table is partial and in-frame only. V and J calls plus clone size are reproduced from that table; the DNA served to infer D and trimming. Among 51,000 or so clones listed, over 85% were seen once. The data are from a study of blood T cell repertoires in COVID-19. Overall study: There were acute and convalescent COVID-19 samples, and they came from the United States, Italy and Spain. T cells, B-cell-depleted T cells, or PBMCs provided the cDNA or gDNA that served as material.

The CDR3 is made up of 17 amino acids. The source of this sequence is a man at least 80 years old with active or convalescent COVID-19. Sequencing was performed on peripheral blood. The rearrangement joins TRBV12-2 to TRBJ2-3; whether TRBD2, the table's D call, matches the DNA was not checked. TRBV12-2 is a pseudogene. Here the CDR3 reads CASRLYYRHRNTDTQYF. The DNA for the CDR3 is TGTGCAAGTCGCCTGTACTACCGTCACCGAAACACAGATACGCAGTATTTT.